This T cell receptor (beta chain) comes out of a study of blood T cell repertoires in COVID-19. Turning to the study itself: In each case, the material was cDNA or gDNA derived from T cells, B-cell-depleted T cells, or PBMCs.

There are a few counts of this clone. Authors' methods: Reference gene primer amplification gave estimated nucleated cell counts. Here immunoSEQ multiplex PCR was the method, and the copy in TCRdb shows in-frame clones only, minus some. The DNA gave D and trimming, while V, J and clone size come from that table. The top ten hold 0.95% to 1.5% of the sample, which has 270,000 or so clones, 88% seen once. Participants had their cohort set by participant-reported clinical history. Sequenced material: PBMCs or T cells enriched from blood (not recorded which). This clonotype was sampled from a woman in her forties with acute COVID-19.

The CDR3 reads CASSRTGTGDDTEAFF. The CDR3 region has the DNA TGCGCCAGCAGCCGGACCGGGACAGGGGATGACACTGAAGCTTTCTTT. The chain carries TRBV5-1 and TRBJ1-1; TRBD1 aligns across 10 bases. Germline CDR1 reads SGHRS; CDR2 reads YFSETQ. J lost 3 bases, V lost 4 bases, and 9 bases had no gene match. The length of the CDR3 is 16 residues.